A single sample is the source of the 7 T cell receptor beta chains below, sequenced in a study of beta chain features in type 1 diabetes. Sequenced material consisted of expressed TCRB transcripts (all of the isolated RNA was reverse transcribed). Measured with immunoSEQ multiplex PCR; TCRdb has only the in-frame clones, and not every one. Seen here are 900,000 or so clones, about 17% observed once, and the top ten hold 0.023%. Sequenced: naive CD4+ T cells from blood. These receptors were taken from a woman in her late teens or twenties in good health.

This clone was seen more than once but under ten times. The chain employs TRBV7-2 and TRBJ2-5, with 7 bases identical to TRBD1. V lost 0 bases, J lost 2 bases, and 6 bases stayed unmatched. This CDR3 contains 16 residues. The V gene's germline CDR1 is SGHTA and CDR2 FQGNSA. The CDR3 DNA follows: TGTGCCAGCAGCTTAGCCGGGACAGCAAGTCAAGAGACCCAGTACTTC. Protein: CASSLAGTASQETQYF.

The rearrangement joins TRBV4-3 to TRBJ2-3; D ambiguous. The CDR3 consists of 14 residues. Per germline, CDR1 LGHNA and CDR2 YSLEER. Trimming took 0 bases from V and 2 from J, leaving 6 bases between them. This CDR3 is CASSQDSNTDTQYF. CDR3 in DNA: TGCGCCAGCAGCCAAGATTCGAACACAGATACGCAGTATTTT.

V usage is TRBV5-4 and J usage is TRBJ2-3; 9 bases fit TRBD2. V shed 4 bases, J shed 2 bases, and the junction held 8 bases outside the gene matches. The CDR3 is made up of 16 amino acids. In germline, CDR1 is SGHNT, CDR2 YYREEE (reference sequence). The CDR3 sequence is CASSRTSGPVTDTQYF. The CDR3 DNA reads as TGTGCCAGCAGCCGAACTAGCGGGCCAGTCACAGATACGCAGTATTTT. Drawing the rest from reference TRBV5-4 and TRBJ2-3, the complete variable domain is ETGVTQSPTHLIKTRGQQVTLRCSSQSGHNTVSWYQQALGQGPQFIFQYYREEENGRGNFPPRFSGLQFPNYSSELNVNALELDDSALYLCASSRTSGPVTDTQYFGPGTRLTVL.

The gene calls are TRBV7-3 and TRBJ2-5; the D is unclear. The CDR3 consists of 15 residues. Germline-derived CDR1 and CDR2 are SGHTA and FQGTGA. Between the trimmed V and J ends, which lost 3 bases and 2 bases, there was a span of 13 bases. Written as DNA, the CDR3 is TGTGCCAGCAGCTTGTCGGGTACTATACAAGAGACCCAGTACTTC. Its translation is CASSLSGTIQETQYF. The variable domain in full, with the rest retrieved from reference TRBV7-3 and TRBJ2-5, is GAGVSQTPSNKVTEKGKYVELRCDPISGHTALYWYRQSLGQGPEFLIYFQGTGAADDSGLPNDRFFAVRPEGSVSTLKIQRTERGDSAVYLCASSLSGTIQETQYFGPGTRLLVL.

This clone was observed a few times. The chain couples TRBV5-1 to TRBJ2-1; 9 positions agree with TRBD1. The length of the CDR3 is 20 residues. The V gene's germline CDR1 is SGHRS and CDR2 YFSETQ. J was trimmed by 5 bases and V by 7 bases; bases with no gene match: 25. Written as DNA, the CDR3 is TGCGCCAGCTGCCCCCAGGGACAGGGACGGTTCTGGGGCCATAACAATGAGCAGTTCTTC. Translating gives CASCPQGQGRFWGHNNEQFF.

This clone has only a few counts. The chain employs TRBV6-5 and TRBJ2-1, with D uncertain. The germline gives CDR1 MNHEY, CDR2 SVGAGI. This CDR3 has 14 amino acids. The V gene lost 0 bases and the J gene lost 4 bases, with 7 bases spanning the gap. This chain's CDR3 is CASSYSVGYNEQFF. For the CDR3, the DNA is TGTGCCAGCAGTTACTCGGTAGGATACAATGAGCAGTTCTTC.

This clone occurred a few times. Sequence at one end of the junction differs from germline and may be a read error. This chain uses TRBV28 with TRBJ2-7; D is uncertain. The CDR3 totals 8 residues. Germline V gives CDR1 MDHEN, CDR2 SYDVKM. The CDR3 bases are TGTGCCAGCACCCCTCCGTCCTTC. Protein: CASTPPSF.